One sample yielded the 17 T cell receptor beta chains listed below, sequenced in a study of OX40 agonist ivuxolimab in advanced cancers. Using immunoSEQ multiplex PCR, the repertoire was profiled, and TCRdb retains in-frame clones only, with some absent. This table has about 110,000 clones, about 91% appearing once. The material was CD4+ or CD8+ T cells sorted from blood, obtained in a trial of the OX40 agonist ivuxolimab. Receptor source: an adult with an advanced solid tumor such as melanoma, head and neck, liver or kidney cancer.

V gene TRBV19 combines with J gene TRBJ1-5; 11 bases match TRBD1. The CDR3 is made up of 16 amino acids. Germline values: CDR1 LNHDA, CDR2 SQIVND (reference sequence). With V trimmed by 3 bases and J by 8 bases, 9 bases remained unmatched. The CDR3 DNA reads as TGTGCCAGTAGTATGGAGGGACAGGGGGGAGTAAAGCCCCAGCATTTT. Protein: CASSMEGQGGVKPQHF.

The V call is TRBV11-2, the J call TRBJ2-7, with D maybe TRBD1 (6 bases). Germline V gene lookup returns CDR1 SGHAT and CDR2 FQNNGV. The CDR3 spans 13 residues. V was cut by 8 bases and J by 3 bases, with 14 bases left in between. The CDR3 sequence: CASRRDTYYEQYF. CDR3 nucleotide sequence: TGTGCCAGCCGCCGGGACACCTACTACGAGCAGTACTTC.

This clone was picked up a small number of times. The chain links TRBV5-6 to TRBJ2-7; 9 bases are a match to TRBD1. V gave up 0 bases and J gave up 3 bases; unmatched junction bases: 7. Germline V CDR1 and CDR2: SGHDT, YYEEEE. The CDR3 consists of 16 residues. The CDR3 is CASSLAGTGFRYEQYF. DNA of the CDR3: TGTGCCAGCAGCTTGGCCGGGACAGGGTTTCGCTACGAGCAGTACTTC.

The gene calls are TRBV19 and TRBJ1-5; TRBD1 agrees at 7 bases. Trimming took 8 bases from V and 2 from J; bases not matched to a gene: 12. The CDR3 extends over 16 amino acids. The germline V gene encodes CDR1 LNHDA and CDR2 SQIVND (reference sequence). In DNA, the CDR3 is TGTGCCAGTTTGGGGCAGGGGGGATCGGGCAATCAGCCCCAGCATTTT. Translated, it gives CASLGQGGSGNQPQHF.

Here the CDR3 DNA reads TGTGCCAGCAGCCGGGGGGCAGGGACTTCCGAGCAGTACTTC. Translating gives CASSRGAGTSEQYF. This chain links TRBV7-3 with TRBJ2-7; tentatively, D is TRBD2 (7 bases). This CDR3 is built from 14 residues. The V end was cut by 5 bases, the J end by 6 bases, with 17 bases between. CDR1 is SGHTA and CDR2 is FQGTGA in the germline V gene.

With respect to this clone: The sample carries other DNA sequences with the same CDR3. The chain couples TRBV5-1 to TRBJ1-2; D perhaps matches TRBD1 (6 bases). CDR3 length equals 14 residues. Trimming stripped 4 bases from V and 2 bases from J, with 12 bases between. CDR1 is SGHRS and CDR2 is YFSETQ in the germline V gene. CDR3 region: CASSGGAGNYGYTF. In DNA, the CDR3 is TGCGCCAGCAGCGGGGGGGCCGGGAACTATGGCTACACCTTC.

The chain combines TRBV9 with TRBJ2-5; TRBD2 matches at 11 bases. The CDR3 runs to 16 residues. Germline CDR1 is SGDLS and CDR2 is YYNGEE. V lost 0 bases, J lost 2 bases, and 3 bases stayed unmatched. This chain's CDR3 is CASSVATSGGQETQYF. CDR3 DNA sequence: TGTGCCAGCAGCGTAGCTACTAGCGGGGGACAAGAGACCCAGTACTTC.

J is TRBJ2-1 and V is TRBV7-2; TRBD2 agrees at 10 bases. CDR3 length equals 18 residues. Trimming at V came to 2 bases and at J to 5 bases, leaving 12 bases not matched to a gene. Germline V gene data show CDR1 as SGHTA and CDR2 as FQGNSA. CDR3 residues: CASSLSIRSGTSDNEQFF. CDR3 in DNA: TGTGCCAGCAGCTTATCTATTCGCTCCGGGACTAGCGACAATGAGCAGTTCTTC.

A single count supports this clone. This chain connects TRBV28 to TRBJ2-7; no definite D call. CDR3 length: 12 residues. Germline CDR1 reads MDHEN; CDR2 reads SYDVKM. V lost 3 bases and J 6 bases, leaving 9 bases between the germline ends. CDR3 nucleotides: TGTGCCAGCAGTTTGGGCCTGGGCGAGCAGTACTTC. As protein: CASSLGLGEQYF.

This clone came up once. Here the CDR3 DNA reads TGCGCCAGCAGTGAGAGCGGGACGGCCTCCTACGAGCAGTACTTC. It encodes CASSESGTASYEQYF. The rearrangement links TRBV10-2 to TRBJ2-7, with 7 bases lining up with TRBD2. This CDR3 contains 15 residues. Germline values: CDR1 WSHSY, CDR2 SAAADI. The J segment lost 0 bases and the V segment lost 2 bases, leaving 4 bases of the junction unmatched.

DNA for the CDR3: TGCGCCAGCAGCTTGGGGGGGATAACCTACGAGCAGTACTTC. Encoded protein: CASSLGGITYEQYF. The chain combines TRBV5-1 with TRBJ2-7; either TRBD1 or TRBD2 may supply D (5 bases each). The V end was cut by 0 bases, the J end by 2 bases, with 9 bases between. CDR1 and CDR2 (germline): SGHRS, YFSETQ. CDR3 length: 14 residues.

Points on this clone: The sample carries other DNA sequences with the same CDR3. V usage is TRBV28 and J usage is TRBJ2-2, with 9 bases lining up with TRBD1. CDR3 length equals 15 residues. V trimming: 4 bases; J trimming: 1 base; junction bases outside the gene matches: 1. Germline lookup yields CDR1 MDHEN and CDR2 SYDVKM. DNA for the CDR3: TGTGCCAGCAGTTCGGGACAGGGGAACACCGGGGAGCTGTTTTTT. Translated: CASSSGQGNTGELFF.

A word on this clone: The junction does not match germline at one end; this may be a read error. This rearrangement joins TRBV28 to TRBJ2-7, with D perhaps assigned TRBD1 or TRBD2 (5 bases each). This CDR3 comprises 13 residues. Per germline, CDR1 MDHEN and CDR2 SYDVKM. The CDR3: CAIQSGQTYGQYF. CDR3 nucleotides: TGTGCCATCCAATCGGGGCAGACCTACGGGCAGTACTTC.

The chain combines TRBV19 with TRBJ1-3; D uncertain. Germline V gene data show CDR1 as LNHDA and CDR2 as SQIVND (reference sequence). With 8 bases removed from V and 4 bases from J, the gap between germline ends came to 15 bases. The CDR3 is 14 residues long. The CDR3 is CASALDLAGNTIYF. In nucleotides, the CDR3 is TGTGCCAGTGCTTTGGACCTGGCGGGAAACACCATATATTTT.

The CDR3 DNA sequence: TGCAGTGCTAGCACAGAGACCCAGTACTTC. This sequence encodes CSASTETQYF. The V call is TRBV20-1, the J call TRBJ2-5; D not certain. Trimming cost V 3 bases and J 4 bases, with 3 bases left between them. This CDR3 contains 10 residues. Germline CDR1 and CDR2: DFQATT and SNEGSKA (reference sequence).

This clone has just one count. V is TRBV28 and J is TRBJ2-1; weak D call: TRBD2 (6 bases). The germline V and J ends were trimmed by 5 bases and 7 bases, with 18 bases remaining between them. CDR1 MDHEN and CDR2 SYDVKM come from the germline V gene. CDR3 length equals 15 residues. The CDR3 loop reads CASSPASAGENEQFF. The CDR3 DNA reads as TGTGCCAGCAGTCCCGCTTCAGCGGGCGAAAATGAGCAGTTCTTC. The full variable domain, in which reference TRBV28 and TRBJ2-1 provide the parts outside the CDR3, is DVKVTQSSRYLVKRTGEKVFLECVQDMDHENMFWYRQDPGLGLRLIYFSYDVKMKEKGDIPEGYSVSREKKERFSLILESASTNQTSMYLCASSPASAGENEQFFGPGTRLTVL.

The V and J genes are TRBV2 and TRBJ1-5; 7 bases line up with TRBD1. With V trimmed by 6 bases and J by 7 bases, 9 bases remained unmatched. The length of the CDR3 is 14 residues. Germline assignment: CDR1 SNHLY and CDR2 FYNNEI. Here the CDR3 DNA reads TGTGCCAGCAGCAAAGACAGGGAGGCCCAGCCCCAGCATTTT. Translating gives CASSKDREAQPQHF.